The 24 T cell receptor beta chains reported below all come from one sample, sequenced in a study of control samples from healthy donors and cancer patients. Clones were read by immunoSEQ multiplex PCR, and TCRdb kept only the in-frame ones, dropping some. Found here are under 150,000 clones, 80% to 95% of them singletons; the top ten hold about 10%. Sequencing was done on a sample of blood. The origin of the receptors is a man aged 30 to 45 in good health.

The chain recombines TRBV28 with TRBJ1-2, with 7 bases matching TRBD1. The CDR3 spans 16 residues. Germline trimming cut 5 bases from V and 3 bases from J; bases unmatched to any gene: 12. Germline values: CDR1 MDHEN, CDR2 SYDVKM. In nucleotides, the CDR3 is TGTGCCAGCAGTACGAGGACAGGCCTGGGGCACTATGGCTACACCTTC. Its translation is CASSTRTGLGHYGYTF.

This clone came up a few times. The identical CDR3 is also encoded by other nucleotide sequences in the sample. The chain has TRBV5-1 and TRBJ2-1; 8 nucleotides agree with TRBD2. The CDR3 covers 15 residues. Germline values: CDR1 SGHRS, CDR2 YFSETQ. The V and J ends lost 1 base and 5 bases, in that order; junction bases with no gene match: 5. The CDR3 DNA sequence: TGCGCCAGCAGCTTGTTCCTAGCGGGCAACAATGAGCAGTTCTTC. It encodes CASSLFLAGNNEQFF.

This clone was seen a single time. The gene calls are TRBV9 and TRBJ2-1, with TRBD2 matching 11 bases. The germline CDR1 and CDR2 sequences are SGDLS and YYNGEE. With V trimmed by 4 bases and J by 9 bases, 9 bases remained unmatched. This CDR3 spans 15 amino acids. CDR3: CASSPTSGRGSEQFF. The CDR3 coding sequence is TGTGCCAGCAGCCCTACTAGCGGGAGAGGAAGTGAGCAGTTCTTC. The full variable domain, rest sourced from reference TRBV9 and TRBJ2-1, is DSGVTQTPKHLITATGQRVTLRCSPRSGDLSVYWYQQSLDQGLQFLIQYYNGEERAKGNILERFSAQQFPDLHSELNLSSLELGDSALYFCASSPTSGRGSEQFFGPGTRLTVL.

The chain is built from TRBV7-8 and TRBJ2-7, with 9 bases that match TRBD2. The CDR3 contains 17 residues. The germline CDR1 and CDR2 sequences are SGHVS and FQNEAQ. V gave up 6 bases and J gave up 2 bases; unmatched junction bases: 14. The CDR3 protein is CASSPTAELAGPYEQYF. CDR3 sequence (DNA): TGTGCCAGCAGTCCTACAGCGGAGCTAGCGGGACCCTACGAGCAGTACTTC. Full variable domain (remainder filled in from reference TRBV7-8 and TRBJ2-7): GAGVSQSPRYKVAKRGQDVALRCDPISGHVSLFWYQQALGQGPEFLTYFQNEAQLDKSGLPSDRFFAERPEGSVSTLKIQRTQQEDSAVYLCASSPTAELAGPYEQYFGPGTRLTVT.

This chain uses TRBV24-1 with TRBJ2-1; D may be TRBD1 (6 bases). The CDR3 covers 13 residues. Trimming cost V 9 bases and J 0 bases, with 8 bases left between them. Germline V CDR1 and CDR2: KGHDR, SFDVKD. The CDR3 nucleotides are TGTGCCACCTCAGGGGTCTCCTACAATGAGCAGTTCTTC. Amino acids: CATSGVSYNEQFF.

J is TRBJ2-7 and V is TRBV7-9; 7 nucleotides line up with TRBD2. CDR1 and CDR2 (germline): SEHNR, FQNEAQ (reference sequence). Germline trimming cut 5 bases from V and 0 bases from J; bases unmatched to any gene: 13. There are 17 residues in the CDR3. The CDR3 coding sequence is TGTGCCAGCAGCCCCACCATACTAGCGCCGAGCTCCTACGAGCAGTACTTC. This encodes CASSPTILAPSSYEQYF.

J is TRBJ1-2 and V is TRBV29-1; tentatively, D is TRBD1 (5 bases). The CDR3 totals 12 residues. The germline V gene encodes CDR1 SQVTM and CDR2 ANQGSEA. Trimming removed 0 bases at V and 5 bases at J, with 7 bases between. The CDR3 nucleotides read TGCAGCGTTGAAGAGGGGCGGTATGGCTACACCTTC. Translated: CSVEEGRYGYTF.

The CDR3 nucleotides read TGTGCCAGCAGTGCAACGATTTCGGGCACCGGGGAGCTGTTTTTT. Its protein is CASSATISGTGELFF. The chain employs TRBV6-4 and TRBJ2-2; D unresolved. The CDR3 spans 15 residues. Germline CDR1 is MRHNA and CDR2 is SNTAGT. Trimming stripped 4 bases from V and 4 bases from J, with 13 bases between.

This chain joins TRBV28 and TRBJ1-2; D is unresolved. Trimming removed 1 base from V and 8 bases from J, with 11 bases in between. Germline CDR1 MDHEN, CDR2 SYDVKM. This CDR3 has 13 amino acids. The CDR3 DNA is TGTGCCAGCAGTTTATTATCGGGGAGCGGCTACACCTTC. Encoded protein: CASSLLSGSGYTF.

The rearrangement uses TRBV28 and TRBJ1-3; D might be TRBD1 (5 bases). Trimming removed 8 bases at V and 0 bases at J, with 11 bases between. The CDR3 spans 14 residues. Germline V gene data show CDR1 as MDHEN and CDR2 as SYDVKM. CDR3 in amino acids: CASLGASSGNTIYF. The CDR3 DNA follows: TGTGCCAGCTTAGGGGCGAGCTCTGGAAACACCATATATTTT. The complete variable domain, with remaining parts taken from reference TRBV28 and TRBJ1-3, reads DVKVTQSSRYLVKRTGEKVFLECVQDMDHENMFWYRQDPGLGLRLIYFSYDVKMKEKGDIPEGYSVSREKKERFSLILESASTNQTSMYLCASLGASSGNTIYFGEGSWLTVV.

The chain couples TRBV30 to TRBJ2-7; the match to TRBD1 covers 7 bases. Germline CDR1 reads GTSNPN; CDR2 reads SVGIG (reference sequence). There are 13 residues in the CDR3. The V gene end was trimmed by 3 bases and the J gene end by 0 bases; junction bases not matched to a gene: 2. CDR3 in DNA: TGTGCCTGGAGCGGGACAGTCTCCTACGAGCAGTACTTC. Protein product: CAWSGTVSYEQYF.

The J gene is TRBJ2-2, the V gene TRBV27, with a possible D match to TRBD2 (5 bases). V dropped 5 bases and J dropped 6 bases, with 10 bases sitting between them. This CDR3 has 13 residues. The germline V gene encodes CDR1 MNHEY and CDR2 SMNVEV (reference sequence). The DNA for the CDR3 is TGTGCCAGCAGTCGTAGCGCGGCCGGGGAGCTGTTTTTT. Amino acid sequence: CASSRSAAGELFF.

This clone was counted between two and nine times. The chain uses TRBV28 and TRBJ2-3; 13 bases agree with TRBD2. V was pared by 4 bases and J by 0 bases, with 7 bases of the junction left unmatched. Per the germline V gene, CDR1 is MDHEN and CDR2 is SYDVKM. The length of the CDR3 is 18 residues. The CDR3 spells CASSWLGTSGASTDTQYF. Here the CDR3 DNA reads TGTGCCAGCAGTTGGCTAGGGACTAGCGGGGCTAGCACAGATACGCAGTATTTT.

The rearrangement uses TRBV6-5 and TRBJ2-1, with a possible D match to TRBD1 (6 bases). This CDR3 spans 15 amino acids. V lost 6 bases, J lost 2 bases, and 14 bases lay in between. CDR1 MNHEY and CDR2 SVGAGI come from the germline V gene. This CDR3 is CASRKRQATYNEQFF. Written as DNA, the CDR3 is TGTGCCAGCAGAAAAAGACAGGCTACCTACAATGAGCAGTTCTTC.

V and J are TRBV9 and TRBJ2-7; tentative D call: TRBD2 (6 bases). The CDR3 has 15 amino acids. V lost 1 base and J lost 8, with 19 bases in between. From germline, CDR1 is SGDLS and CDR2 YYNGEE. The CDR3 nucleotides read TGTGCCAGCAGCGTAAGCGAGGGAGGCTCCGAGAAGCAGTACTTC. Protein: CASSVSEGGSEKQYF. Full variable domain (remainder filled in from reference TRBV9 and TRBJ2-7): DSGVTQTPKHLITATGQRVTLRCSPRSGDLSVYWYQQSLDQGLQFLIQYYNGEERAKGNILERFSAQQFPDLHSELNLSSLELGDSALYFCASSVSEGGSEKQYFGPGTRLTVT.

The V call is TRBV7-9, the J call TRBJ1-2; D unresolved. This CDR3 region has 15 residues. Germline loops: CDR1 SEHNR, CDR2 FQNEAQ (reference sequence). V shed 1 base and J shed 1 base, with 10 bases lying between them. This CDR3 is CASSLGVGLNYGYTF. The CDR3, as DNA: TGTGCCAGCAGCTTAGGGGTGGGCCTTAACTATGGCTACACCTTC.

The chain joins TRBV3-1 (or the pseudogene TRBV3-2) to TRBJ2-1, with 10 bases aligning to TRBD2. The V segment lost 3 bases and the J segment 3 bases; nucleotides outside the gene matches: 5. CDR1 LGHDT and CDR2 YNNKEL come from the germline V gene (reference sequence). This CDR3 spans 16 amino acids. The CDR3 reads CASSQPGTSVYNEQFF. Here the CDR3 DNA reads TGTGCCAGCAGCCAGCCAGGGACTAGCGTCTACAATGAGCAGTTCTTC.

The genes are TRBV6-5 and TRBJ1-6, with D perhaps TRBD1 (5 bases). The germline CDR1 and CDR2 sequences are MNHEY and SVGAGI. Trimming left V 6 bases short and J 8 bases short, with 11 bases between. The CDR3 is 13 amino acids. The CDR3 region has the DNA TGTGCCAGCAGGAACCCGGGGGATTCACCCCTCCACTTT. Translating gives CASRNPGDSPLHF.

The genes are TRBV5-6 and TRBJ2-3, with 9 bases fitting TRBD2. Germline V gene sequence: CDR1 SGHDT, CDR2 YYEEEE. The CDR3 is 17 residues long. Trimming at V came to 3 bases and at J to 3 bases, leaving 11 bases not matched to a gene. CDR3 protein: CASSYWTSAGGTDTQYF. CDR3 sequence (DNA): TGTGCCAGCAGCTACTGGACTAGCGCAGGGGGGACAGATACGCAGTATTTT.

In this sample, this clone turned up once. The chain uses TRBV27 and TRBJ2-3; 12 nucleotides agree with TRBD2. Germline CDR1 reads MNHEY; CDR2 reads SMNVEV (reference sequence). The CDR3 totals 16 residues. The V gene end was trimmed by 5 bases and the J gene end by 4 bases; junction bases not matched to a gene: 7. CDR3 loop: CASSPWTSGNADTQYF. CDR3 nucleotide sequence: TGTGCCAGCAGTCCGTGGACTAGCGGGAATGCAGATACGCAGTATTTT.

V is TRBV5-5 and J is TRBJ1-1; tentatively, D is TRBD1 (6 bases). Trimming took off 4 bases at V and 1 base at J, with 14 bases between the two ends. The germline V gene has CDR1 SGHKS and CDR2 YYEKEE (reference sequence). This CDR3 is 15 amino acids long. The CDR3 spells CASSIAGQKNTEAFF. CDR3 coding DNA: TGTGCCAGCAGCATAGCGGGACAAAAGAACACTGAAGCTTTCTTT.

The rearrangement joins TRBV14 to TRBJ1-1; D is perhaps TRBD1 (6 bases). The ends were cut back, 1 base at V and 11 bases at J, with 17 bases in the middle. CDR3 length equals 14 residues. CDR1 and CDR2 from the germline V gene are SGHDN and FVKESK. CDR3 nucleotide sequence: TGTGCCAGCAGCCAAGTGAGGGGGGGGACTAGGGCTTTCTTT. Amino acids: CASSQVRGGTRAFF.

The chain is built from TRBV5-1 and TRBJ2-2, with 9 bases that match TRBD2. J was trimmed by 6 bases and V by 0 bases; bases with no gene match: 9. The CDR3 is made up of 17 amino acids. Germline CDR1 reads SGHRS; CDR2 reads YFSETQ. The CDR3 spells CASSLGLSGSYAGELFF. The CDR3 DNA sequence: TGCGCCAGCAGCTTGGGCCTTAGCGGGAGCTACGCCGGGGAGCTGTTTTTT.

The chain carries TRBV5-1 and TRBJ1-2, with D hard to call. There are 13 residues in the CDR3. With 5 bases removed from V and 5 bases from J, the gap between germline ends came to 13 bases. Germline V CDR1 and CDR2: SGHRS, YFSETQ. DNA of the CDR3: TGCGCCAGCAGATCACAGTTGGATTATGGCTACACCTTC. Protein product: CASRSQLDYGYTF.